These 16 T cell receptor beta chains were sequenced from one sample in a study of blood T cell repertoires in COVID-19. Only in-frame clones appear in the TCRdb table, and some are missing; sequencing was by immunoSEQ multiplex PCR. The sample consists of tens of thousands of clones, over 75% of them appearing once. Sequencing was performed on peripheral blood. All receptors derive from a woman aged 60-70 years with acute or convalescent COVID-19.

This chain connects TRBV7-9 to TRBJ1-5, with 12 positions matching TRBD1. This CDR3 is built from 15 residues. V dropped 3 bases and J dropped 5; count of bases not matched to a gene: 2. CDR1 is SEHNR and CDR2 is FQNEAQ in the germline V gene (reference sequence). The CDR3 DNA reads TGTGCCAGCAGCTTCGGGACAGGGGGCGATCAGCCCCAGCATTTT. This encodes CASSFGTGGDQPQHF.

The genes are TRBV3-1 (or the pseudogene TRBV3-2) and TRBJ2-5; 7 bases are a match to TRBD2. The junction had 0 bases not matched to a gene; V was cut back by 1 base and J by 1 base. This CDR3 has 14 residues. CDR1 is LGHDT and CDR2 is YNNKEL in the germline V gene (reference sequence). CDR3 sequence: CASSQGTSQETQYF. The CDR3 DNA follows: TGTGCCAGCAGCCAAGGGACTAGCCAAGAGACCCAGTACTTC.

The chain recombines TRBV30 with TRBJ1-2; weak D call: TRBD1 (5 bases). Germline V gene lookup returns CDR1 GTSNPN and CDR2 SVGIG (reference sequence). The CDR3 loop spans 14 amino acids. Trimming removed 3 bases from V and 8 bases from J, with 19 bases in between. CDR3 amino acids: CAWRRTGVLGGYTF. The CDR3 coding sequence is TGTGCCTGGAGAAGAACGGGGGTTTTGGGCGGCTACACCTTC.

This chain uses TRBV5-6 with TRBJ2-7, with 7 nucleotides matching TRBD1. V gave up 4 bases and J gave up 2 bases; unmatched junction bases: 12. CDR1 SGHDT and CDR2 YYEEEE come from the germline V gene. The CDR3 has 16 amino acids. CDR3 DNA sequence: TGTGCCAGCAGCCGGGCTACAGGGGTCCTACCCTACGAGCAGTACTTC. It is translated as CASSRATGVLPYEQYF.

This clone was recorded a few times. V is TRBV5-1 and J is TRBJ1-1; D is unclear. This CDR3 has 15 residues. In germline, CDR1 is SGHRS, CDR2 YFSETQ. V lost 0 bases to trimming and J lost 5 bases, with 14 bases between them. The CDR3 is CASSLARGPGTEAFF. The CDR3 bases are TGCGCCAGCAGCTTGGCGAGAGGTCCGGGAACTGAAGCTTTCTTT.

This clone came up a few times. The chain uses TRBV2 and TRBJ2-1, with 7 bases fitting TRBD1. The CDR3 is 14 residues long. After removal of 6 bases from V and 3 bases from J, the junction contained 5 bases not matched to a gene. Germline lookup yields CDR1 SNHLY and CDR2 FYNNEI. The CDR3 coding sequence is TGTGCCAGCAGAAGGACAGGTCTCTACAATGAGCAGTTCTTC. This gives the protein CASRRTGLYNEQFF.

This clone was seen once. The rearrangement joins TRBV7-9 to TRBJ1-2; a possible D gene is TRBD1 (6 bases). This CDR3 is built from 16 residues. V was clipped by 4 bases and J by 0 bases, with 15 bases between them. The germline V gene encodes CDR1 SEHNR and CDR2 FQNEAQ (reference sequence). Here the CDR3 reads CASSSTPTGANYGYTF. Written as DNA, the CDR3 is TGTGCCAGCAGCTCGACCCCGACAGGTGCTAACTATGGCTACACCTTC.

The chain employs TRBV7-2 and TRBJ1-1, with TRBD1 identical over 9 bases. The V and J ends lost 5 bases and 6 bases, in that order; junction bases with no gene match: 10. The CDR3 length is 15 residues. Germline V lookup: CDR1 SGHTA, CDR2 FQGNSA. CDR3 nucleotide sequence: TGTGCCAGCAGCCTTGGGGACAGGGAGTTCGCTGAAGCTTTCTTT. Protein sequence: CASSLGDREFAEAFF.

The gene calls are TRBV5-8 and TRBJ2-5; no reliable D call. CDR1 and CDR2 (germline): SGHTS, YDEGEE. Trimming took 2 bases from V and 4 from J, leaving 6 bases between them. The CDR3 extends over 12 amino acids. The CDR3 here is CASSFTRETQYF. Written as DNA, the CDR3 is TGTGCCAGCAGCTTTACGCGAGAGACCCAGTACTTC.

In its sample, this clone was seen a few times. The rearrangement links TRBV6-5 to TRBJ2-5, with 9 nucleotides matching TRBD1. This CDR3 is built from 14 residues. After removal of 5 bases from V and 7 bases from J, the junction contained 8 bases not matched to a gene. Germline V gene sequence: CDR1 MNHEY, CDR2 SVGAGI. The CDR3 sequence is CASSPGQGLGTQYF. In DNA form, the CDR3 reads TGTGCCAGCAGTCCGGGACAGGGTTTAGGGACCCAGTACTTC.

This clone was counted only a few times. This chain connects TRBV5-4 to TRBJ2-1; 10 positions agree with TRBD2. Trimming took 0 bases from V and 9 from J; bases not matched to a gene: 6. This CDR3 has 15 amino acids. CDR1 SGHNT and CDR2 YYREEE come from the germline V gene (reference sequence). CDR3 residues: CASSLASGSQVEQFF. Written as DNA, the CDR3 is TGTGCCAGCAGCTTGGCTAGCGGGAGTCAAGTTGAGCAGTTCTTC.

V gene TRBV5-1 combines with J gene TRBJ1-1; TRBD1 matches 7 bases. Germline CDR1 and CDR2: SGHRS and YFSETQ. Losses at the gene ends were 4 bases for V and 0 bases for J; bases not matched to a gene: 9. The CDR3 has 16 residues. CDR3 in amino acids: CASSIGTESMNTEAFF. CDR3 nucleotides: TGCGCCAGCAGCATAGGGACAGAATCCATGAACACTGAAGCTTTCTTT.

This chain joins TRBV5-6 and TRBJ1-2; 10 nucleotides line up with TRBD1. Trimming at V came to 2 bases and at J to 4 bases, leaving 5 bases not matched to a gene. Germline loops: CDR1 SGHDT, CDR2 YYEEEE. The CDR3 length is 15 residues. The chain's CDR3 is CASSLDRGLVYGYTF. The CDR3, as DNA: TGTGCCAGCAGCTTAGACAGGGGGCTCGTCTATGGCTACACCTTC. The variable domain in full, completed from reference TRBV5-6 and TRBJ1-2, reads DAGVTQSPTHLIKTRGQQVTLRCSPKSGHDTVSWYQQALGQGPQFIFQYYEEEERQRGNFPDRFSGHQFPNYSSELNVNALLLGDSALYLCASSLDRGLVYGYTFGSGTRLTVV.

This sequence joins TRBV9 and TRBJ2-5, with a tentative D call TRBD1 (6 bases). This CDR3 has 16 amino acids. Germline CDR1 is SGDLS and CDR2 is YYNGEE. The V end was cut by 3 bases, the J end by 3 bases, with 18 bases between. The CDR3: CASSAGQTSRKETQYF. In DNA form, the CDR3 reads TGTGCCAGCAGCGCAGGACAGACATCAAGGAAAGAGACCCAGTACTTC.

The gene calls are TRBV18 and TRBJ2-5; D may be TRBD1 (7 bases). The CDR3 sequence is 14 residues long. V dropped 4 bases and J dropped 4 bases, with 13 bases sitting between them. The germline V gene encodes CDR1 KGHSH and CDR2 LQKENI. CDR3 protein: CASSQNRGGETQYF. The CDR3 DNA reads as TGTGCCAGCTCACAGAACAGGGGAGGAGAGACCCAGTACTTC. The whole variable domain, remainder taken from reference TRBV18 and TRBJ2-5, is NAGVMQNPRHLVRRRGQEARLRCSPMKGHSHVYWYRQLPEEGLKFMVYLQKENIIDESGMPKERFSAEFPKEGPSILRIQQVVRGDSAAYFCASSQNRGGETQYFGPGTRLLVL.

This chain joins TRBV2 and TRBJ2-7, with TRBD2 matching 14 bases. In germline, CDR1 is SNHLY, CDR2 FYNNEI. The ends lost 6 bases at V and 2 bases at J; junction bases unmatched: 6. The CDR3 has 16 residues. In DNA, the CDR3 is TGTGCCAGCAGAATGGGACTAGCGGGAGCGGCCTACGAGCAGTACTTC. This sequence encodes CASRMGLAGAAYEQYF.